These 5 T cell receptor beta chains were all obtained from the same sample, sequenced in a study of identical twins. TCRdb independently ran MiXCR on the 5' RACE reads; one entry per CDR3 protein. Of 200,000 to 250,000 distinct CDR3 sequences detected, over 12% appear once; the ten largest clones hold 8.8%. The specimen sequenced was memory (CD45RO+) T cells sorted from blood. The source is a woman aged 18-29 years in good health.

This clonotype was seen at least ten times. This chain joins TRBV11-2 and TRBJ1-1; 9 bases fit TRBD1. Germline V gene sequence: CDR1 SGHAT, CDR2 FQNNGV. V shed 5 bases, J shed 0 bases, and the junction held 7 bases outside the gene matches. The CDR3 covers 16 residues. The CDR3 region has the DNA TGTGCCAGCAGCGCCTGGACAGGGGCCTTGAACACTGAAGCTTTCTTT. Amino acids: CASSAWTGALNTEAFF. The full variable domain, completed using reference TRBV11-2 and TRBJ1-1, is EAGVAQSPRYKIIEKRQSVAFWCNPISGHATLYWYQQILGQGPKLLIQFQNNGVVDDSQLPKDRFSAERLKGVDSTLKIQPAKLEDSAVYLCASSAWTGALNTEAFFGQGTRLTVV.

This clonotype was counted ten times or more. V gene TRBV2 combines with J gene TRBJ1-4; 7 positions match TRBD1. J lost 8 bases, V lost 7 bases, and 13 bases had no gene match. The length of the CDR3 is 15 residues. Germline V gene sequence: CDR1 SNHLY, CDR2 FYNNEI. The CDR3 DNA reads as TGTGCCAGCACCGGAAAATGGGACAGTGGAGAAAAACTGTTTTTT. Translating gives CASTGKWDSGEKLFF.

The chain couples TRBV18 to TRBJ2-7, with 14 bases fitting TRBD2. The CDR3 extends over 15 amino acids. Unmatched junction bases numbered 4, after V lost 6 bases and J lost 3 bases. CDR1 KGHSH and CDR2 LQKENI come from the germline V gene. The DNA of the CDR3 is TGTGCCAGCTCTCTAGGGACTAGCGGGGGCTACGAGCAGTACTTC. This encodes CASSLGTSGGYEQYF.

This clonotype was recorded at least ten times. This sequence joins TRBV5-1 and TRBJ1-2; D unresolved. The CDR3 consists of 13 residues. Trimming shortened V by 4 bases and J by 2 bases, and 9 bases separated the two germline ends. From germline, CDR1 is SGHRS and CDR2 YFSETQ. CDR3 loop: CASSGSENYGYTF. CDR3 coding DNA: TGCGCCAGCAGCGGGTCGGAAAACTATGGCTACACCTTC.

This clonotype turned up a few times. V gene TRBV20-1 combines with J gene TRBJ2-1; D is unclear. Trimming took 5 bases from V and 8 from J, leaving 19 bases between them. Germline CDR1 DFQATT, CDR2 SNEGSKA (reference sequence). This CDR3 spans 14 amino acids. CDR3 protein: CSAYRPTFNHEQFF. The CDR3 region has the DNA TGCAGTGCTTATCGACCGACCTTTAACCATGAGCAGTTCTTC.